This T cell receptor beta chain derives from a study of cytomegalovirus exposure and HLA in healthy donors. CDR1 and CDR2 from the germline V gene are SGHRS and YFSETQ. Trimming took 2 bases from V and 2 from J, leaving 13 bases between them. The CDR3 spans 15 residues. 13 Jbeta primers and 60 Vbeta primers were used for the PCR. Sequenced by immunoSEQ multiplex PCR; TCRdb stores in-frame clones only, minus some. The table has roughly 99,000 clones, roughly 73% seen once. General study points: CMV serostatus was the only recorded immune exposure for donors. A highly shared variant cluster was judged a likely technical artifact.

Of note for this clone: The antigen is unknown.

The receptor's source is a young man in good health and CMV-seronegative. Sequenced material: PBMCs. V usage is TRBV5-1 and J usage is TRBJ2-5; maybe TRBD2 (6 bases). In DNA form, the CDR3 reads TGCGCCAGCAGCTTAGGTTCACTAGCTCAAGAGACCCAGTACTTC. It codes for CASSLGSLAQETQYF.